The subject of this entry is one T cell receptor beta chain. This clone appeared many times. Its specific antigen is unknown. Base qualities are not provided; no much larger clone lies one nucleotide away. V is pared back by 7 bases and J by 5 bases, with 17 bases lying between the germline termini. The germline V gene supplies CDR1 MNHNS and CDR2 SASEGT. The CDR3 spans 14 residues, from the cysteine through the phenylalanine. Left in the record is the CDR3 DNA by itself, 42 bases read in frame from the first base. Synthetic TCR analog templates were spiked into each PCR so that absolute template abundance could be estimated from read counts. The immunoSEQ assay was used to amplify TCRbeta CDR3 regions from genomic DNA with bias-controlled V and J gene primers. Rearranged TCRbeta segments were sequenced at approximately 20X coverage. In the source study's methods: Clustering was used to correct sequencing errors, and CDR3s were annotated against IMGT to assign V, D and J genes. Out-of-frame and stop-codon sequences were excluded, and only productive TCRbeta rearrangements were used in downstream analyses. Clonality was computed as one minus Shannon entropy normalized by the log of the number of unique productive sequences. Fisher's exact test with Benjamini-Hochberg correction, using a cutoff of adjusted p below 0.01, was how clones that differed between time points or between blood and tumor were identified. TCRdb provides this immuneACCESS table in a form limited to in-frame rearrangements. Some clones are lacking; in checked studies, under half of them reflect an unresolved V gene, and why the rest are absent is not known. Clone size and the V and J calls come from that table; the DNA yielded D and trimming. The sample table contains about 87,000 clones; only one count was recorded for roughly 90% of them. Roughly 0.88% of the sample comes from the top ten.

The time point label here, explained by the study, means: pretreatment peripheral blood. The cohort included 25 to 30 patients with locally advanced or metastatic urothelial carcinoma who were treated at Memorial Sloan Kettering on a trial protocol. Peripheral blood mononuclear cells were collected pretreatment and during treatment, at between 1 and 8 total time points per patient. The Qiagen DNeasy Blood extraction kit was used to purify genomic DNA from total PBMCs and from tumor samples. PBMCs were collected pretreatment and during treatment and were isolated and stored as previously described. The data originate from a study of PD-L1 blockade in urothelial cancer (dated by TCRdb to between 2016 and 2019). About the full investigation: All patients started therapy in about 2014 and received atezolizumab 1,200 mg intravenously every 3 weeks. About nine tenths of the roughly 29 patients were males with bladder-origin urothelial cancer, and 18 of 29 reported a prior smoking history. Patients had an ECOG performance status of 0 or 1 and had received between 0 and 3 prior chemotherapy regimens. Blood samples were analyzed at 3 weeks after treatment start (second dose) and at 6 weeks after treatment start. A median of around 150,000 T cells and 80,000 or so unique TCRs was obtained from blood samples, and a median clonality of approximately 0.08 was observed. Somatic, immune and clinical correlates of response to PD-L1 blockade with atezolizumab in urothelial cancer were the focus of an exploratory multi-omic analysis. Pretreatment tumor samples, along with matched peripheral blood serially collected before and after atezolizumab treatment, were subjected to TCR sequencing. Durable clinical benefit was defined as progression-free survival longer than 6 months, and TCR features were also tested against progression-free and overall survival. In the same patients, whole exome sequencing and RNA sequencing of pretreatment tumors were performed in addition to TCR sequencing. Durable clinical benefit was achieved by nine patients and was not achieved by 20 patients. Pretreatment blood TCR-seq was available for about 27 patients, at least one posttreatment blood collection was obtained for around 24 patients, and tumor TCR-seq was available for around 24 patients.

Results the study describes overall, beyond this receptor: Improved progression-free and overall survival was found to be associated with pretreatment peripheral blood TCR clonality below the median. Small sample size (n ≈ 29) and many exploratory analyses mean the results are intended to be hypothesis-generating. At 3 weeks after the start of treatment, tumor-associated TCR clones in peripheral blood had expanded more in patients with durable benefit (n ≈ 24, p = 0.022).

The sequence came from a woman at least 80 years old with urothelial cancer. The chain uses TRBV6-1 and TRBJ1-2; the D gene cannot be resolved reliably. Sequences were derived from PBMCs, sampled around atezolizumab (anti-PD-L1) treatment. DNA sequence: TGTGCCAGCACCCGACCGGAGGGTTCATATGGCTACACCTTC. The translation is CASTRPEGSYGYTF.